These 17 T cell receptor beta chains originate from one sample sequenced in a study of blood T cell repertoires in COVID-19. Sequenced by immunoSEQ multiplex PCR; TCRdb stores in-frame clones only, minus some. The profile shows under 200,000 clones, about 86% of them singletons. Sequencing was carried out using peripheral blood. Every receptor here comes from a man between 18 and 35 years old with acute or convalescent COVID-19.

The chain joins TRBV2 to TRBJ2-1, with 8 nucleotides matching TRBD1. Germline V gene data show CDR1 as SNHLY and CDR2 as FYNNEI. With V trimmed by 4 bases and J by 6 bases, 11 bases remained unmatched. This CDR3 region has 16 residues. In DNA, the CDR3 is TGTGCCAGCAGTGCCAGCACAGGGGGGCTCGGCAATGAGCAGTTCTTC. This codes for CASSASTGGLGNEQFF.

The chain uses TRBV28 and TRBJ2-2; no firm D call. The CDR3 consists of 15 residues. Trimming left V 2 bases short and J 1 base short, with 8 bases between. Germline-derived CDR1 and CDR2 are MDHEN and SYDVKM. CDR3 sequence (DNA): TGTGCCAGCAGTTTAGGGTCAGGGAACACCGGGGAGCTGTTTTTT. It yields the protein CASSLGSGNTGELFF.

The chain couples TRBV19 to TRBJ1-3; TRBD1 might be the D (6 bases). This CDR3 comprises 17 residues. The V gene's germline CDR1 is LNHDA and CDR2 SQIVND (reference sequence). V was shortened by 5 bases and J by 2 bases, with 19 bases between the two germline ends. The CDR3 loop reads CASSPLPDRKAGNTIYF. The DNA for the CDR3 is TGTGCCAGTAGTCCTCTCCCCGACAGGAAGGCTGGAAACACCATATATTTT.

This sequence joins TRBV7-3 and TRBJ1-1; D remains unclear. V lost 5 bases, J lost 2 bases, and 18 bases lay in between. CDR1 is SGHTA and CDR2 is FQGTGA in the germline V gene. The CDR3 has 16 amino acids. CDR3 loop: CASSPSPREENTEAFF. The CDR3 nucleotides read TGTGCCAGCAGCCCGTCGCCCCGGGAGGAAAACACTGAAGCTTTCTTT.

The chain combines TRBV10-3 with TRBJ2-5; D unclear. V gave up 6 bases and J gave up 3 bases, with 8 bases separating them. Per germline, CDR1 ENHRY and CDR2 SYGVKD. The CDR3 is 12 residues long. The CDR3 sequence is CAISQTEETQYF. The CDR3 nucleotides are TGTGCCATCAGCCAGACTGAAGAGACCCAGTACTTC.

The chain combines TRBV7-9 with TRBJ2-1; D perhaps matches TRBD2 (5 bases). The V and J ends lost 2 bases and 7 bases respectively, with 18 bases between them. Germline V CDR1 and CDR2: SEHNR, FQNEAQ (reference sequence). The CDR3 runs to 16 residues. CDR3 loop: CASSLPPGAPGNEQFF. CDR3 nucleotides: TGTGCCAGCAGCTTACCGCCAGGTGCCCCGGGGAATGAGCAGTTCTTC.

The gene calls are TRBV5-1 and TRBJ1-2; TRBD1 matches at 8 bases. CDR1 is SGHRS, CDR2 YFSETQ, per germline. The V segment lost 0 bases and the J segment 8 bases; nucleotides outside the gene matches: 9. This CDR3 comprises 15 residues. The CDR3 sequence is CASSLATGEGRGYTF. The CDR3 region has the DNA TGCGCCAGCAGCTTGGCGACAGGGGAGGGACGGGGCTACACCTTC.

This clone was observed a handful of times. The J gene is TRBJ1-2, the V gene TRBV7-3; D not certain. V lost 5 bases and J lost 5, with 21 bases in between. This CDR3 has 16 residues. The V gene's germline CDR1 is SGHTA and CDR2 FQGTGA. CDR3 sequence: CASSPRGDRGVYGYTF. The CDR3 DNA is TGTGCCAGCAGCCCCCGGGGTGATCGGGGTGTATATGGCTACACCTTC.

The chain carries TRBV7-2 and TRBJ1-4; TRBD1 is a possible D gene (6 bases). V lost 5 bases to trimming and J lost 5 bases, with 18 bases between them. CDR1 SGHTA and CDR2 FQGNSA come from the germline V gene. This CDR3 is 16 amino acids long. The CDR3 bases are TGTGCCAGCAGCGCTTACTCTACAGGGCTAAATGAAAAACTGTTTTTT. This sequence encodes CASSAYSTGLNEKLFF.

CDR3 sequence (DNA): TGTGCCTGGAGCCCCCAATCCGAGCAGCCCCAGCATTTT. This gives the protein CAWSPQSEQPQHF. The V call is TRBV30, the J call TRBJ1-5, with no clear D. The ends were cut back, 3 bases at V and 7 bases at J, with 13 bases in the middle. Germline CDR1 and CDR2: GTSNPN and SVGIG (reference sequence). The CDR3 has 13 residues.

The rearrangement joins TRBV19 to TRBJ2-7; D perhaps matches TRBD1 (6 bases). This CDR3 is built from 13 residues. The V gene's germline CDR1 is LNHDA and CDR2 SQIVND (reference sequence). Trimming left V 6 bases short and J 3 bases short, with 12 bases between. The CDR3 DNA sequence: TGTGCCAGTAGCCGGGACAAATACTACGAGCAGTACTTC. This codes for CASSRDKYYEQYF. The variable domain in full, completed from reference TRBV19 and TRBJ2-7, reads DGGITQSPKYLFRKEGQNVTLSCEQNLNHDAMYWYRQDPGQGLRLIYYSQIVNDFQKGDIAEGYSVSREKKESFPLTVTSAQKNPTAFYLCASSRDKYYEQYFGPGTRLTVT.

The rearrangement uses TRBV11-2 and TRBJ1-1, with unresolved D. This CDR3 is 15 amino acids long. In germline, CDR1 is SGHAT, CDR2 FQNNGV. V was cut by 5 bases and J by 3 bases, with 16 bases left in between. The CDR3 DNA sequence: TGTGCCAGCAGCATCGGGGTCGGGTTGTACACTGAAGCTTTCTTT. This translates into CASSIGVGLYTEAFF.

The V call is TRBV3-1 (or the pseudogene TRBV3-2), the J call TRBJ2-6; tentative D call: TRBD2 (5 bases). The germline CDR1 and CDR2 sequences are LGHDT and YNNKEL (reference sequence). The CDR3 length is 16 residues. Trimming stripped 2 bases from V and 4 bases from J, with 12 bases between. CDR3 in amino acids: CASSQTGRGGANVLTF. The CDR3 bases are TGTGCCAGCAGCCAAACGGGTAGAGGGGGGGCCAACGTCCTGACTTTC.

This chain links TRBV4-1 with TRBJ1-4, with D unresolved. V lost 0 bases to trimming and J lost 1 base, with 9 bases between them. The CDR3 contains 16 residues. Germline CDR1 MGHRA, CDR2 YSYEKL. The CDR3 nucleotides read TGCGCCAGCAGCCAAGATCCAGGAAGAACTAATGAAAAACTGTTTTTT. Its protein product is CASSQDPGRTNEKLFF.

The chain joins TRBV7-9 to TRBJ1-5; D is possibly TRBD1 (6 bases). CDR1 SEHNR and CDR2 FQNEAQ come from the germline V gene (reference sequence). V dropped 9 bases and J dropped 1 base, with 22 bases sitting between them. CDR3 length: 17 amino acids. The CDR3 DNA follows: TGTGCCAGTGAGAAAACAGGGAAATTATTCAGCAATCAGCCCCAGCATTTT. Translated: CASEKTGKLFSNQPQHF.

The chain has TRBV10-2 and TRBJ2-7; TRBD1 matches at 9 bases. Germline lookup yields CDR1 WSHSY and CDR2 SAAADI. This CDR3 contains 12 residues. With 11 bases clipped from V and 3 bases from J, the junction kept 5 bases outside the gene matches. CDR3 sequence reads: CASGTGYYEQYF. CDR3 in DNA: TGCGCCTCAGGGACAGGGTACTACGAGCAGTACTTC.

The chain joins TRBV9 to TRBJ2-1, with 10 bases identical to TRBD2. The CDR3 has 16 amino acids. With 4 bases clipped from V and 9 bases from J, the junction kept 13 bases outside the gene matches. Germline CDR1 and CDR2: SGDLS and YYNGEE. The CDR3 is CASSPFWSGGVPEQFF. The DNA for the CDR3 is TGTGCCAGCAGCCCGTTTTGGAGCGGGGGGGTCCCTGAGCAGTTCTTC.